This T cell receptor (beta chain) was identified during a study of beta chain features in type 1 diabetes (dated by TCRdb to the late 2010s). General notes on the study: No differences in mean age, gender distribution, total cell number or subset yield were found between patients and healthy donors. The study compared TCRB repertoires of sorted circulating CD4+ T cell subsets between recently diagnosed type 1 diabetes patients and matched healthy donors. Whereas all 28 donors provided naive and central memory subsets, regulatory and stem cell-like memory subsets were isolated from just 8 patients and roughly 8 healthy donors. Across all samples, 90 million to 130 million sorted cells were examined, and cell number per subset correlated strongly with RNA yield.

The entire isolated RNA was reverse transcribed using the High Capacity cDNA Reverse Transcription Kit, and thus expressed TCRB transcripts were sequenced. Deep immunoSEQ sequencing was applied to naive, central memory and regulatory T cell samples, giving an average of roughly 3.5 million total reads per sample. After sorted cells were lysed in RLT buffer, RNA was extracted with DNase-treated RNeasy Micro or Mini kits, with the choice depending on cell number. To prevent cross-contamination, each cell subset was processed individually, whereas patient and healthy donor samples were processed jointly. Using the immunoSEQ multiplex PCR, TCRB sequences were amplified from cDNA into 87-bp fragments spanning the CDR3 region. The amplicons were sequenced using the Illumina HiSeq platform. Per the authors' processing: PCR bias was computationally corrected using synthetic template baselines, reads within Hamming distance 2 were collapsed, and singletons that could not be merged were discarded. Reads were aligned against IMGT so that V, D and J genes, CDR3 length and insertions or deletions at six rearrangement sites could be assigned. Within each subset, clonotype counts were normalized to the number of sorted cells before true diversity and Gini coefficients were calculated with the tcR R package. The overlap coefficient, calculated on TCRB nucleotide sequences, was used to measure repertoire sharing. As a proxy for the pre-selection repertoire, out-of-frame TCRB sequences from naive cells were analyzed. TCRdb's version of the immuneACCESS table is confined to in-frame rearrangements and falls short of the full clone set. An unresolved V gene accounts for under half of the shortfall where checked; the remainder is of unknown origin. For V, J and clone size, that table is used; D and trimming come from the DNA. The sample contains 860,000 or so clones, about 17% of them found a single time. The ten largest make up 0.02% to 0.025% of the sample.

The junction carries 29 bases between V and J, which are trimmed by 5 bases and 9 bases respectively. From the cysteine through the phenylalanine, the CDR3 covers 17 amino acids. Only the CDR3 portion is preserved as DNA: 51 bases, with reading frame beginning at the first base. From the germline V gene, CDR1 is SGHAT and CDR2 is FQNNGV. This clone has just a few counts. Its antigen is still unknown. No qualities accompany the bases; no much larger clone lies one base away. Study-wide conclusions, independent of this receptor: Because cDNA was sequenced instead of genomic DNA, highly expressing activated cells could be over-represented, though the groups showed no difference in activation or CD3 levels. Shorter templates might be favored by PCR, yet because patient and control samples were amplified and corrected together, any such skew would affect both groups equally. At VDJ recombination sites, patients with type 1 diabetes made fewer insertions and deleted more nucleotides, a pattern implying thymic rearrangement abnormalities. Type 1 diabetes patients showed a moderate but significant shortening of TCRB CDR3 length in all four CD4+ subsets. Only small numbers of individuals were included in the HLA sub-analyses, which left unresolved whether HLA type had any influence on TCRB rearrangement. Naive, central memory and regulatory TCRB repertoires appeared to be more alike among patients than among healthy donors.

A single peripheral blood draw of around 0.11 L on average was collected from each donor into heparinised tubes. Naive, central memory, regulatory and stem cell-like memory CD4+ T cells were sorted on a BD FACSAria II using a panel including CD45RO, CCR7, CD25, CD127, CD95 and CD27. All sorted populations exceeded 95% purity. PBMCs were isolated immediately by Lymphoprep density gradient centrifugation and stained directly without culture. So that batch effects would be minimized, each experiment stained and sorted samples in pairs, pairing one healthy donor with one patient. The chain employs TRBV11-2 and TRBJ2-7; the D region may be TRBD1 or TRBD2, each matching 5 bases equally. This TCR was sampled from a woman between 18 and 29 years old in good health. The specimen was naive CD4+ T cells from blood. Reading the label with the study, this specimen's cell subset or site is: true naive CD4+ T cells. The CDR3 reads as follows: CASSPNPRPRGLSGQYF. Here is the DNA: TGTGCCAGCAGCCCAAACCCCCGACCCCGGGGCCTGTCGGGGCAGTACTTC.